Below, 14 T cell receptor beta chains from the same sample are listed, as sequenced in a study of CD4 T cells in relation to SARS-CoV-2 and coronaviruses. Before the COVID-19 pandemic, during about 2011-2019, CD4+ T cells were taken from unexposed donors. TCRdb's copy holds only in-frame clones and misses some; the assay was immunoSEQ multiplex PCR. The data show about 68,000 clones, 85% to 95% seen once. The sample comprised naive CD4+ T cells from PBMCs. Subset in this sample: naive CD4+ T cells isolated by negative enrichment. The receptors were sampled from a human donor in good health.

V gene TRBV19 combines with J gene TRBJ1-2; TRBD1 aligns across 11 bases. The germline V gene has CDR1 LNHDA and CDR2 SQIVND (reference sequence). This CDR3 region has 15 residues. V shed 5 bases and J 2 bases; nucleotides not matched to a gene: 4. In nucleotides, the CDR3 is TGTGCCAGTAGTCCCGGACAGGGGGCAAACTATGGCTACACCTTC. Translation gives CASSPGQGANYGYTF.

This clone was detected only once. CDR3 coding DNA: TGTGCCAGCAGTTCAGACAGGGCTAGCAATCAGCCCCAGCATTTT. This encodes CASSSDRASNQPQHF. This rearrangement joins TRBV6-2 or TRBV6-3 to TRBJ1-5; 7 bases fit TRBD1. Germline V gives CDR1 MNHEY, CDR2 SVGEGT. The CDR3 has 15 residues. Trimming took 4 bases from V and 0 from J; bases not matched to a gene: 3.

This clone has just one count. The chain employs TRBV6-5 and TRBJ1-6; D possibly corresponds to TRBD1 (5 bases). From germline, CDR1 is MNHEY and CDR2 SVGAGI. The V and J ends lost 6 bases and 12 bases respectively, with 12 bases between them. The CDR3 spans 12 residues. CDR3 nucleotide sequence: TGTGCCAGCAGGGCTTCAGGGTTACCCCTCCACTTT. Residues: CASRASGLPLHF.

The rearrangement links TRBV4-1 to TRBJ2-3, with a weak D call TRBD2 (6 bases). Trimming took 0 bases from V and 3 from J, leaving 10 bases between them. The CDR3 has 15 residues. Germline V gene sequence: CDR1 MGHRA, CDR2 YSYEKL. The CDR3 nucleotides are TGCGCCAGCAGCCAAGATGGGGCGGGGACAGATACGCAGTATTTT. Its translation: CASSQDGAGTDTQYF.

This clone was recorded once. This CDR3 is CASSLEGVSMNTEAFF. The CDR3 DNA is TGTGCCAGCAGTTTAGAGGGGGTTTCCATGAACACTGAAGCTTTCTTT. The gene calls are TRBV28 and TRBJ1-1; possible D gene TRBD1, 6 bases. Trimming pared 2 bases from V and 0 bases from J, leaving 13 bases between. The CDR3 is 16 residues long. The germline gives CDR1 MDHEN, CDR2 SYDVKM.

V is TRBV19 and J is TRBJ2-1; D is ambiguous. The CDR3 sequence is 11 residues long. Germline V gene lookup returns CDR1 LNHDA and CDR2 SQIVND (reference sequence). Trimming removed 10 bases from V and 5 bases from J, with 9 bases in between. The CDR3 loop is CATTMDNEQFF. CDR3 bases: TGTGCCACTACCATGGACAATGAGCAGTTCTTC.

CDR3 sequence (DNA): TGTGCCAGCAGTTCCCCCTTGGGGGTAGCGGGAGGTGGAGAGCAGTACTTC. Translating gives CASSSPLGVAGGGEQYF. The chain is built from TRBV28 and TRBJ2-7, with 10 positions matching TRBD2. The trim removed 4 bases at V and 7 bases at J, leaving 16 bases unmatched. The germline gives CDR1 MDHEN, CDR2 SYDVKM. CDR3 size: 17 residues.

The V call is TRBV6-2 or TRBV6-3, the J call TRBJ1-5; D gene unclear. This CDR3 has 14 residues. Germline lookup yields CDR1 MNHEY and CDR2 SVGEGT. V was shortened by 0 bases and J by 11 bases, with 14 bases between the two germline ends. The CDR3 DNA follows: TGTGCCAGCAGTTACTCGCCTAAGGGAATGGCCCAGCATTTT. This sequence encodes CASSYSPKGMAQHF.

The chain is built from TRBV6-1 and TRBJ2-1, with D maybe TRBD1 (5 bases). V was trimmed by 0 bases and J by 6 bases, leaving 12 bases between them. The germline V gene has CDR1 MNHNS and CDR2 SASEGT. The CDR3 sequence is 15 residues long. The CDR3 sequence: CASSEARQGPNEQFF. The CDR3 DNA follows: TGTGCCAGCAGTGAAGCTCGGCAGGGCCCCAATGAGCAGTTCTTC.

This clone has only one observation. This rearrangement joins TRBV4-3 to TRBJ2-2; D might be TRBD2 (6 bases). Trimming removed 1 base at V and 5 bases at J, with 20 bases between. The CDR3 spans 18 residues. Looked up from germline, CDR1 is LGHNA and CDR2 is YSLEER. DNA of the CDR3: TGCGCCAGCAGCCAAGCCTGGGAGGTCCCTATGGAGACCGGGGAGCTGTTTTTT. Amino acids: CASSQAWEVPMETGELFF.

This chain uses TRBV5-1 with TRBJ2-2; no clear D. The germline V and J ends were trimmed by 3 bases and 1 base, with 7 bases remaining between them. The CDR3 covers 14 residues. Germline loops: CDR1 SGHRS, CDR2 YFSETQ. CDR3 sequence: CASSSQENTGELFF. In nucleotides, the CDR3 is TGCGCCAGCAGCTCACAAGAGAACACCGGGGAGCTGTTTTTT.

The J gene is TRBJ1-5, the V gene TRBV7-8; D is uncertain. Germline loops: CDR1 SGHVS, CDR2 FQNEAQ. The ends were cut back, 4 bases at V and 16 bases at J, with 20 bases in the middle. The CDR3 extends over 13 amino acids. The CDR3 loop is CASSSAVPSPRHF. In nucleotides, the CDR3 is TGTGCCAGCAGCTCCGCAGTCCCATCCCCCCGACATTTT. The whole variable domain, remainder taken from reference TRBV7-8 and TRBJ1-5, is GAGVSQSPRYKVAKRGQDVALRCDPISGHVSLFWYQQALGQGPEFLTYFQNEAQLDKSGLPSDRFFAERPEGSVSTLKIQRTQQEDSAVYLCASSSAVPSPRHFGDGTRLSIL.

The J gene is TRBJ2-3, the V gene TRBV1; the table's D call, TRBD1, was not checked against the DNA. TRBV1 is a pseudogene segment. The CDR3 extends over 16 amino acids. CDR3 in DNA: TGCACCAGCAGCCAAGTACAGGGGCCTAGCACAGATACGCAGTATTTT. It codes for CTSSQVQGPSTDTQYF.

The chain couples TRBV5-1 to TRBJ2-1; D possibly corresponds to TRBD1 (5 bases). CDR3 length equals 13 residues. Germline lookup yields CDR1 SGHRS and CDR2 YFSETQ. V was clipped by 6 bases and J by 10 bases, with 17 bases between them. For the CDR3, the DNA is TGCGCCAGCACCCCCCCGGCAGGGCGGGAGCAGTTCTTC. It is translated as CASTPPAGREQFF. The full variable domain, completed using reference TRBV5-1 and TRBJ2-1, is KAGVTQTPRYLIKTRGQQVTLSCSPISGHRSVSWYQQTPGQGLQFLFEYFSETQRNKGNFPGRFSGRQFSNSRSEMNVSTLELGDSALYLCASTPPAGREQFFGPGTRLTVL.